What follows are 22 T cell receptor beta chains derived from one specimen sequenced in a study of cytomegalovirus exposure and HLA in healthy donors. In the PCR, 60 Vbeta and 13 Jbeta primers were used. Sequenced by immunoSEQ multiplex PCR; TCRdb stores in-frame clones only, minus some. The sample has about 130,000 clones. Material for sequencing was PBMCs. These receptors were collected from a man aged 30 to 45 in good health and CMV-seronegative.

V gene TRBV7-9 combines with J gene TRBJ2-7, with 11 positions matching TRBD1. Trimming removed 7 bases from V and 3 bases from J; junction bases left unmatched: 8. Germline V gene sequence: CDR1 SEHNR, CDR2 FQNEAQ (reference sequence). The CDR3 totals 15 residues. The CDR3 reads CASTQAGQGVYEQYF. The CDR3 region has the DNA TGTGCCAGCACCCAGGCGGGACAGGGGGTCTACGAGCAGTACTTC.

The gene calls are TRBV7-3 and TRBJ1-5; no clear D gene. Looked up from germline, CDR1 is SGHTA and CDR2 is FQGTGA. The CDR3 is made up of 13 amino acids. V was trimmed by 5 bases and J by 4 bases, leaving 9 bases between them. The CDR3 loop is CASSGGPNQPQHF. The DNA for the CDR3 is TGTGCCAGCAGCGGTGGCCCGAATCAGCCCCAGCATTTT. The entire variable domain, with the rest obtained from reference TRBV7-3 and TRBJ1-5, is as follows: GAGVSQTPSNKVTEKGKYVELRCDPISGHTALYWYRQSLGQGPEFLIYFQGTGAADDSGLPNDRFFAVRPEGSVSTLKIQRTERGDSAVYLCASSGGPNQPQHFGDGTRLSIL.

The chain uses TRBV28 and TRBJ2-2, with 9 positions matching TRBD1. Germline CDR1 reads MDHEN; CDR2 reads SYDVKM. CDR3 length equals 16 residues. V was clipped by 5 bases and J by 6 bases; unmatched bases: 10. In DNA, the CDR3 is TGTGCCAGCAGTACTCCGGGACAGGGAGGTTCCGGGGAGCTGTTTTTT. This sequence encodes CASSTPGQGGSGELFF.

The chain recombines TRBV7-2 with TRBJ2-7, with D perhaps TRBD2 (5 bases). V lost 5 bases and J lost 7, with 9 bases in between. The CDR3 spans 11 residues. Germline V CDR1 and CDR2: SGHTA, FQGNSA. The DNA of the CDR3 is TGTGCCAGCAGCCGTTGGAGGGAGCAGTACTTC. Protein sequence: CASSRWREQYF.

The chain joins TRBV18 to TRBJ2-3; D possibly corresponds to TRBD1 (6 bases). This CDR3 is 16 amino acids long. Trimming pared 3 bases from V and 0 bases from J, leaving 13 bases between. CDR1 and CDR2 from the germline V gene are KGHSH and LQKENI. CDR3 coding DNA: TGTGCCAGCTCACCGAGGACAGCTTCTAGCACAGATACGCAGTATTTT. Its translation: CASSPRTASSTDTQYF. Drawing the rest from reference TRBV18 and TRBJ2-3, the complete variable domain is NAGVMQNPRHLVRRRGQEARLRCSPMKGHSHVYWYRQLPEEGLKFMVYLQKENIIDESGMPKERFSAEFPKEGPSILRIQQVVRGDSAAYFCASSPRTASSTDTQYFGPGTRLTVL.

V gene TRBV19 combines with J gene TRBJ1-6; TRBD1 matches at 7 bases. The CDR3 totals 15 residues. V was clipped by 7 bases and J by 9 bases; unmatched bases: 12. Germline V lookup: CDR1 LNHDA, CDR2 SQIVND (reference sequence). The CDR3 DNA is TGTGCCAGTAAGAGGGACAGTCTAGGAGGTTCACCCCTCCACTTT. Translated: CASKRDSLGGSPLHF.

The chain links TRBV6-6 to TRBJ2-5; TRBD2 matches 7 bases. V shed 5 bases and J 5 bases; nucleotides not matched to a gene: 2. CDR1 is MNHNY and CDR2 is SVGAGI in the germline V gene (reference sequence). The CDR3 contains 12 residues. The DNA for the CDR3 is TGTGCCAGCAGTCCCGGGGGGGAGACCCAGTACTTC. It specifies CASSPGGETQYF.

The genes are TRBV30 and TRBJ2-5; 8 nucleotides match TRBD2. The CDR3 extends over 17 amino acids. Germline loops: CDR1 GTSNPN, CDR2 SVGIG (reference sequence). The V gene end was trimmed by 0 bases and the J gene end by 4 bases; junction bases not matched to a gene: 13. CDR3: CAWSVRASGWGGETQYF. For the CDR3, the DNA is TGTGCCTGGAGTGTACGGGCTAGCGGGTGGGGAGGAGAGACCCAGTACTTC.

Remarks on this clone: At the DNA level, this CDR3 is encoded by other sequences in the same sample as well. The chain couples TRBV4-2 to TRBJ2-7; the match to TRBD1 covers 9 bases. Germline values: CDR1 LGHNA, CDR2 YNFKEQ. CDR3 size: 18 residues. V trimming: 3 bases; J trimming: 1 base; junction bases outside the gene matches: 13. The DNA of the CDR3 is TGTGCCAGCAGCCAGGAGTATACCGGGACAGGGATTTCCTACGAGCAGTACTTC. Protein sequence: CASSQEYTGTGISYEQYF.

The chain couples TRBV10-1 to TRBJ2-3; the D gene is possibly TRBD2 (5 bases). This CDR3 is 15 amino acids long. Trimming took 1 base from V and 4 from J, leaving 12 bases between them. CDR1 and CDR2 from the germline V gene are WNHNN and SYGVQD (reference sequence). CDR3 amino acids: CASSEYLGGADTQYF. CDR3 bases: TGCGCCAGCAGTGAGTACCTAGGAGGCGCAGATACGCAGTATTTT.

The J gene is TRBJ2-1, the V gene TRBV11-3; D perhaps matches TRBD1 (6 bases). Germline V gene data show CDR1 as SGHNT and CDR2 as YENEEA. V was cut by 1 base and J by 12 bases, with 16 bases left in between. The CDR3 loop spans 14 amino acids. CDR3 nucleotides: TGTGCCAGCAGCTTAGCGGGCGGTCTAGGGGGGCAGTTCTTC. Amino acid sequence: CASSLAGGLGGQFF.

The genes are TRBV7-8 and TRBJ2-1, with 8 positions matching TRBD2. Germline CDR1 is SGHVS and CDR2 is FQNEAQ. V was clipped by 5 bases and J by 0 bases; unmatched bases: 6. CDR3 length: 16 amino acids. CDR3 loop: CASSTGGDLSYNEQFF. The CDR3, as DNA: TGTGCCAGCAGCACGGGGGGGGACCTCTCCTACAATGAGCAGTTCTTC.

The chain couples TRBV11-3 to TRBJ2-3; a weak D match, TRBD2 (6 bases). The CDR3 loop spans 16 amino acids. The ends were cut back, 5 bases at V and 3 bases at J, with 18 bases in the middle. Germline CDR1 reads SGHNT; CDR2 reads YENEEA. In DNA form, the CDR3 reads TGTGCCAGCAGCCGACGGGAAAAGGGGACTACAGATACGCAGTATTTT. It specifies CASSRREKGTTDTQYF.

V is TRBV18 and J is TRBJ2-3, with 7 bases fitting TRBD2. The CDR3 is made up of 18 amino acids. The germline V gene encodes CDR1 KGHSH and CDR2 LQKENI. J lost 3 bases, V lost 3 bases, and 15 bases had no gene match. The CDR3 DNA follows: TGTGCCAGCTCACCTCTGGGCGGGGGAGTCGGGCGGACAGATACGCAGTATTTT. Encoded protein: CASSPLGGGVGRTDTQYF.

The rearrangement uses TRBV19 and TRBJ1-5; TRBD1 is a possible D gene (5 bases). V lost 3 bases, J lost 5 bases, and 14 bases lay in between. CDR1 is LNHDA, CDR2 SQIVND, per germline (reference sequence). This CDR3 spans 15 amino acids. CDR3 in amino acids: CASSIGQWGDQPQHF. The CDR3 DNA reads as TGTGCCAGTAGTATTGGACAATGGGGGGATCAGCCCCAGCATTTT. Drawing the rest from reference TRBV19 and TRBJ1-5, the complete variable domain is DGGITQSPKYLFRKEGQNVTLSCEQNLNHDAMYWYRQDPGQGLRLIYYSQIVNDFQKGDIAEGYSVSREKKESFPLTVTSAQKNPTAFYLCASSIGQWGDQPQHFGDGTRLSIL.

The chain has TRBV4-1 and TRBJ2-7, with TRBD2 matching 8 bases. Looked up from germline, CDR1 is MGHRA and CDR2 is YSYEKL. This CDR3 contains 15 residues. V shed 4 bases and J 3 bases; nucleotides not matched to a gene: 8. The CDR3 is CASSPTGTRHYEQYF. In DNA, the CDR3 is TGCGCCAGCAGCCCGACCGGGACTAGGCACTACGAGCAGTACTTC.

The rearrangement uses TRBV6-1 and TRBJ1-2; 10 bases are a match to TRBD1. Per germline, CDR1 MNHNS and CDR2 SASEGT. V trimming: 4 bases; J trimming: 3 bases; junction bases outside the gene matches: 5. This CDR3 is built from 15 residues. The CDR3 is CASSGRGQGDYGYTF. The CDR3 coding sequence is TGTGCCAGCAGTGGAAGAGGACAGGGGGACTATGGCTACACCTTC.

The V call is TRBV4-2, the J call TRBJ1-1; possible D gene TRBD1, 5 bases. The CDR3 is 15 residues long. CDR1 and CDR2 from the germline V gene are LGHNA and YNFKEQ. With 4 bases removed from V and 1 base from J, the gap between germline ends came to 13 bases. CDR3 region: CASSRGEGENTEAFF. In nucleotides, the CDR3 is TGTGCCAGCAGCCGAGGAGAAGGGGAGAACACTGAAGCTTTCTTT.

J is TRBJ1-1 and V is TRBV7-3, with TRBD1 as a possible D gene (6 bases). CDR1 is SGHTA and CDR2 is FQGTGA in the germline V gene. Trimming stripped 2 bases from V and 2 bases from J, with 15 bases between. This CDR3 is 16 amino acids long. The CDR3 spells CASSLSGGRANTEAFF. CDR3 DNA sequence: TGTGCCAGCAGCTTATCCGGGGGGCGTGCAAACACTGAAGCTTTCTTT.

The chain is built from TRBV9 and TRBJ2-1, with 9 bases identical to TRBD2. V was pared by 4 bases and J by 7 bases, with 12 bases of the junction left unmatched. The germline V gene encodes CDR1 SGDLS and CDR2 YYNGEE. The CDR3 totals 16 residues. CDR3 protein: CASSTAGGPNRNEQFF. The CDR3, as DNA: TGTGCCAGCAGCACGGCGGGAGGGCCGAATCGAAATGAGCAGTTCTTC.

With respect to this clone: Compared with germline, one end of the junction differs, possibly owing to a read error. Other DNA sequences in the sample encode the same CDR3. The chain joins TRBV7-9 to TRBJ1-5; no reliable D call. Germline V gene sequence: CDR1 SEHNR, CDR2 FQNEAQ (reference sequence). The CDR3 sequence is 16 residues long. DNA for the CDR3: TGCGCCAGCAGCCCCCGAGGGTGGCAGAACAATCAGCCCCAGCATTTT. This gives the protein CASSPRGWQNNQPQHF.

As to this clone: Other DNA sequences in the sample encode the same CDR3. V and J are TRBV6-5 and TRBJ1-1, with D possibly TRBD1 on 6 matching bases. The ends were cut back, 2 bases at V and 1 base at J, with 8 bases in the middle. This CDR3 region has 14 residues. Germline lookup yields CDR1 MNHEY and CDR2 SVGAGI. The CDR3 protein is CASSYRTENTEAFF. DNA of the CDR3: TGTGCCAGCAGTTACAGGACAGAGAACACTGAAGCTTTCTTT.